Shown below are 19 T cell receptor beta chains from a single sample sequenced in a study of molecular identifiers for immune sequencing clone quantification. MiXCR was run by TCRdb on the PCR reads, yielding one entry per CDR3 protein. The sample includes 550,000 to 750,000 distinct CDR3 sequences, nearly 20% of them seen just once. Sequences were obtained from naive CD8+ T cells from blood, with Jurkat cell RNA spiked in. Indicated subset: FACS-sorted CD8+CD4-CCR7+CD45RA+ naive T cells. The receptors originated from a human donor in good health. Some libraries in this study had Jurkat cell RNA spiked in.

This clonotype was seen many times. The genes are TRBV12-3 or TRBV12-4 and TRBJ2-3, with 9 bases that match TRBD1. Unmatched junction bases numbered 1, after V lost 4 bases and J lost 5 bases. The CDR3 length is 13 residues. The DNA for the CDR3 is TGTGCCAGCAGTTGGACAGGGGTAGATACGCAGTATTTT. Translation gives CASSWTGVDTQYF.

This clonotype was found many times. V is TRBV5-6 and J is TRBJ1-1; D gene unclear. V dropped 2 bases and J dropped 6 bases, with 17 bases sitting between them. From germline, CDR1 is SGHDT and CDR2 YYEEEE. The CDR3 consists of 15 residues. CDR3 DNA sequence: TGTGCCAGCAGCTTTGGTGAAGGGCTCGGGGCTGAAGCTTTCTTT. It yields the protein CASSFGEGLGAEAFF.

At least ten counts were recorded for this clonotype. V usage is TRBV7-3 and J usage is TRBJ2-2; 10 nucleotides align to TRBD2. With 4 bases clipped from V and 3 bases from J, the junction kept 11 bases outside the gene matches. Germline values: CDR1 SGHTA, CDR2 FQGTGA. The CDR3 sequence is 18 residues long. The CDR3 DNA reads TGTGCCAGCAGCTCTGGGGCTAGCGGGAGTAGATACACCGGGGAGCTGTTTTTT. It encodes CASSSGASGSRYTGELFF.

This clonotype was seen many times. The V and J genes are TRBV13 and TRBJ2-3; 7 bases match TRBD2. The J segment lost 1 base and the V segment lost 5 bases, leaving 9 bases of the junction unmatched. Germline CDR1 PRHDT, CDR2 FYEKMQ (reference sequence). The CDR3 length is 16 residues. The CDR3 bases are TGTGCCAGCAGCCTACTAGCGCAGGTTCGCACAGATACGCAGTATTTT. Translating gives CASSLLAQVRTDTQYF.

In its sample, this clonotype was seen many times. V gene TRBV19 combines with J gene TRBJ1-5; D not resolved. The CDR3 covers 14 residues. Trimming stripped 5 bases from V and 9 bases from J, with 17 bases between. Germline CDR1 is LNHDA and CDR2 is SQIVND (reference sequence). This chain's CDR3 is CASSQKTGLWPQHF. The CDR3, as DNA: TGTGCCAGTAGTCAGAAGACGGGTCTGTGGCCCCAGCATTTT. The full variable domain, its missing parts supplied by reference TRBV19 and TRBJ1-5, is DGGITQSPKYLFRKEGQNVTLSCEQNLNHDAMYWYRQDPGQGLRLIYYSQIVNDFQKGDIAEGYSVSREKKESFPLTVTSAQKNPTAFYLCASSQKTGLWPQHFGDGTRLSIL.

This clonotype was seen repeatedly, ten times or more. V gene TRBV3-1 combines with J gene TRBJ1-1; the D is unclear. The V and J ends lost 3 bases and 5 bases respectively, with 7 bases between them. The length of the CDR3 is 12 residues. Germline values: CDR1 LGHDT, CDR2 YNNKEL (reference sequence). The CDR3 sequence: CASSQGSTEAFF. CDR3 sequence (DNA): TGTGCCAGCAGCCAGGGAAGTACTGAAGCTTTCTTT.

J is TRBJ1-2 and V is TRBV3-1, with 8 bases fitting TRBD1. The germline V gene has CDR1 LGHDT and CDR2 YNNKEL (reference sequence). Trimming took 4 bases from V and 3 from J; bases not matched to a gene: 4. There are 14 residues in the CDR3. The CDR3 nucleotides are TGTGCCAGCAGCCCGGACAGGGTTGACTATGGCTACACCTTC. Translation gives CASSPDRVDYGYTF.

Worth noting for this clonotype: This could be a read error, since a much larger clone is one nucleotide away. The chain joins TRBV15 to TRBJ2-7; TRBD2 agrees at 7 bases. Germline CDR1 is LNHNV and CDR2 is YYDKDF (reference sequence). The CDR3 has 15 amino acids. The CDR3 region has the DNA TGTGCCACCAGCACCGGGACTACCTTACTCTACGAGCGGTACTTC. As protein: CATSTGTTLLYERYF.

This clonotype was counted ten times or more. This CDR3 reads CASSSTELMREQFF. CDR3 DNA sequence: TGTGCCAGCAGCTCGACGGAACTTATGCGAGAGCAGTTCTTC. This rearrangement joins TRBV7-9 to TRBJ2-1; D call uncertain. This CDR3 has 14 amino acids. CDR1 and CDR2 from the germline V gene are SEHNR and FQNEAQ (reference sequence). V was shortened by 4 bases and J by 10 bases, with 17 bases between the two germline ends.

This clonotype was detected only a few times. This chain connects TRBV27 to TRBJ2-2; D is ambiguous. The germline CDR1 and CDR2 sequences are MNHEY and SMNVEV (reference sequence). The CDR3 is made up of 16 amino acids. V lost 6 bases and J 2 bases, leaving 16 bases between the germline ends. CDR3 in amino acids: CASSPTFTFNTGELFF. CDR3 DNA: TGTGCCAGCAGCCCCACCTTCACATTTAACACCGGGGAGCTGTTTTTT.

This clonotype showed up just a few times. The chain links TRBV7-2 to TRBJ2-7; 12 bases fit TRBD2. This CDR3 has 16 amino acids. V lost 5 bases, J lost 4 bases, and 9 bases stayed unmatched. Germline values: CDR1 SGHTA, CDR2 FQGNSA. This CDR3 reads CASSPPSGRVPYEQYF. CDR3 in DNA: TGTGCCAGCAGCCCGCCTAGCGGGAGGGTCCCTTACGAGCAGTACTTC.

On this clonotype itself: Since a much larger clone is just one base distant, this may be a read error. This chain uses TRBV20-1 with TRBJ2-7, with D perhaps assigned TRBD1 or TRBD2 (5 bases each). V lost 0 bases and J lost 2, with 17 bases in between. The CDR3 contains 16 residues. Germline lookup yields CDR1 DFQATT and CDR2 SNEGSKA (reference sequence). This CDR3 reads CSARDQGPAFPYEQYF. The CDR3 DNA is TGCAGTGCTAGAGATCAGGGACCAGCATTTCCCTACGAGCAGTACTTC.

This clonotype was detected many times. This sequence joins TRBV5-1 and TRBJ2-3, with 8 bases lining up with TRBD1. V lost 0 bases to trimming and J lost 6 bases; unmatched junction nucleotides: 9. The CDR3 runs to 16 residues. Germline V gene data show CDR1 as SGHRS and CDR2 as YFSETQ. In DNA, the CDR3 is TGCGCCAGCAGCTTGGCCGACAGGGGATTGAGGGATACGCAGTATTTT. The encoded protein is CASSLADRGLRDTQYF.

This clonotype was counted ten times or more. The DNA for the CDR3 is TGTGCCAGCGCAAGAACGGGGGGGGTCTCCTACGAGCAGTACTTC. Translating gives CASARTGGVSYEQYF. V usage is TRBV27 and J usage is TRBJ2-7; 8 bases align to TRBD2. The germline gives CDR1 MNHEY, CDR2 SMNVEV (reference sequence). The CDR3 is made up of 15 amino acids. V gave up 8 bases and J gave up 0 bases; unmatched junction bases: 9.

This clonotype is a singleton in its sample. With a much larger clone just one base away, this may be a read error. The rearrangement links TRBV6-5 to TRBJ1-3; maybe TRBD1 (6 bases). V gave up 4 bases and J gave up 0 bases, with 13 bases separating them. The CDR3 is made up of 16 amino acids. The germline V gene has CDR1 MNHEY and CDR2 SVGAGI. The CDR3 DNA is TGTGCCAGCAGTTCCTCCAGGGGAAGCTCTGGAAACACCATATATTTT. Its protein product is CASSSSRGSSGNTIYF.

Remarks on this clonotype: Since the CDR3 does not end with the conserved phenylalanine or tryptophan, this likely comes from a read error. CDR3 DNA sequence: TGTGCCAGCAGCCGAGGCCCTGGAGAGACCCAGTACTCC. Translated: CASSRGPGETQYS. The chain combines TRBV27 with TRBJ2-5; D not resolved. The germline CDR1 and CDR2 sequences are MNHEY and SMNVEV (reference sequence). CDR3 length: 13 amino acids. V lost 6 bases and J lost 4, with 12 bases in between.

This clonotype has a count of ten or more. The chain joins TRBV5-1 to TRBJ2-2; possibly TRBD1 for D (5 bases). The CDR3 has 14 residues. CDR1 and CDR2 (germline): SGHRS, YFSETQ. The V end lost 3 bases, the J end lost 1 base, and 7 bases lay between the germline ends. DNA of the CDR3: TGCGCCAGCAGCTGGGGCAGGAACACCGGGGAGCTGTTTTTT. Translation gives CASSWGRNTGELFF.

The CDR3 protein is CATSRGPRGIGSPLHF. In DNA, the CDR3 is TGTGCCACCAGCAGAGGACCCAGGGGCATCGGTTCACCCCTCCACTTT. This chain joins TRBV15 and TRBJ1-6; tentatively, D is TRBD1 (6 bases). There are 16 residues in the CDR3. Trimming cost V 1 base and J 9 bases, with 16 bases left between them. The germline V gene has CDR1 LNHNV and CDR2 YYDKDF (reference sequence).

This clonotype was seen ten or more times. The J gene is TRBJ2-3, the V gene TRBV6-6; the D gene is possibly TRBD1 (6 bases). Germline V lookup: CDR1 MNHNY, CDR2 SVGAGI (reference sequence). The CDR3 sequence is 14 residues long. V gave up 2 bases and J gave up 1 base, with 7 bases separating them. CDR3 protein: CASSYGGGTDTQYF. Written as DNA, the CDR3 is TGTGCCAGCAGTTACGGGGGCGGCACAGATACGCAGTATTTT.